This is a list of T cell receptor beta chains from one sample in a study of cytomegalovirus exposure and HLA in healthy donors. Here immunoSEQ multiplex PCR was the method, and the copy in TCRdb shows in-frame clones only, minus some. Of 100,000 to 150,000 clones listed, 65% to 80% are singletons. The sample was PBMCs. All receptors derive from a man under 40 in good health and CMV-seronegative. The CDR3 runs from the conserved cysteine through the conserved F or W.

>TRBJ1-2|TRBV7-9
CASSSQGALGYGYTF
>TRBJ1-4|TRBV5-4
CASSLGGQGREKLFF
>TRBJ2-1|TRBV25-1
CASTVGLADYNEQFF
>TRBJ1-1|TRBV28
CASSKNRAEAFF
>TRBJ1-6|TRBV10-1
CASTSSRDSPLHF
>TRBJ1-4|TRBV5-1
CASSLEAGKGEKLFF
>TRBJ1-2|TRBV19
CASIGQSLRYTF
>TRBJ1-3|TRBV4-1
CASSQVGLGGDGNTIYF
>TRBJ2-7|TRBV4-1
CASSLLQSSYEQYF
>TRBJ1-5|TRBV7-9
CSSGQGNQPQHF
>TRBJ2-7|TRBV19
CASSIRTSGAIYEQYF
>TRBJ1-2|TRBV27
CASSSAGWGGYTF
>TRBJ2-2|TRBV9
CASSVIRPGQGSGELFF
>TRBJ2-5|TRBV5-1
CASSLGTGETQYF
>TRBJ2-5|TRBV5-1
CASSQDRGRETQYF
>TRBJ2-1|TRBV15
CATEAANEQFF
>TRBJ2-5|TRBV5-6
CASSSQGYQETQYF
>TRBJ2-7|TRBV6-6
CASTLSAGSREQYF
>TRBJ1-2|TRBV6-1
CASSESGGRYGYTF
>TRBJ2-6|TRBV11-3
CASSGVGTGANVLTF
>TRBJ1-1|TRBV6-4
CASSASGNTEAFF
>TRBJ1-1|TRBV5-1
CASSLRQGVAEAFF
>TRBJ2-3|TRBV27
CASSFNGGGTDTQYF
>TRBJ1-5|TRBV18
CASSPLPQSKNQPQHF
>TRBJ2-7|TRBV7-3
CASSSGSSYEQYF
>TRBJ2-1|TRBV5-1
CASSSTGYNEQFF
>TRBJ2-2|TRBV7-3
CASSGQGATGELFF
>TRBJ2-2|TRBV5-1
CASSLTITGELFF
>TRBJ2-3|TRBV7-2
CASSLLVRASTDTQYF
>TRBJ1-2|TRBV4-2
CASSLNLVGDSSLNGYTF
>TRBJ2-1|TRBV9
CASSSRDFSSYNEQFF
>TRBJ1-2|TRBV27
CASSRDRGYGYTF
>TRBJ2-3|TRBV5-8
CASSGTGGTTDTQYF
>TRBJ1-1|TRBV11-2
CASSSGQRFVGKDEAFF
>TRBJ2-1|TRBV6-4
CASSASREGHNEQFF
>TRBJ2-1|TRBV10-3
CAISPTGGGYNEQFF
>TRBJ2-4|TRBV4-1
CASSQVLAKNIQYF
>TRBJ2-7|TRBV7-2
CASSSMGQIYEQYF
>TRBJ2-5|TRBV19
CASSTKRGALQETQYF
>TRBJ2-5|TRBV4-2
CASSQFGEAGETQYF
>TRBJ1-3|TRBV16
CASSPYPDSSGNTIYF
>TRBJ2-7|TRBV7-9
CASRDSYEQYF
>TRBJ1-4|TRBV18
CASSRSGTPYEKLFF
>TRBJ1-6|TRBV5-6
CASSLGTGRHKRVALHF
>TRBJ2-3|TRBV19
CASSQGFADTQYF
>TRBJ1-3|TRBV9
CASSGGQGANTIYF
>TRBJ2-7|TRBV28
CASSSPTSGSTYEQYF
>TRBJ1-2|TRBV12-5
CASGPGTGEGYTF
>TRBJ2-2|TRBV28
CASRGQGNTGELFF
>TRBJ2-1|TRBV7-6
CASSSTGYEQFF